One sample yielded the 28 T cell receptor beta chains listed below, sequenced in a study of a mutant IDH1 vaccine in newly diagnosed glioma. TCRdb keeps only in-frame clones here, not all; method: immunoSEQ multiplex PCR. The table shows tens of thousands of clones, with over 75% occurring only once. These receptors lack a known antigen. This sample's time point: week 47, end of study. Mutant IDH1 20-mer peptide, at 300 ug, made up each vaccine dose, with topical imiquimod. Specimen: PBMCs, collected from a glioma patient whose treatment included an IDH1 peptide vaccine. These receptor sequences come from a man in his forties with glioma.

Only one count was recorded for this clone. This CDR3 is also generated by other DNA sequences in the sample. The chain couples TRBV5-1 to TRBJ2-3; a possible D gene is TRBD1 (5 bases). Deletions cut 2 bases from V and 0 bases from J, with 7 bases between. Germline assignment: CDR1 SGHRS and CDR2 YFSETQ. The CDR3 is made up of 14 amino acids. The CDR3 reads CASSLDRSTDTQYF. CDR3 DNA: TGCGCCAGCAGCTTAGACAGAAGCACAGATACGCAGTATTTT.

The chain carries TRBV28 and TRBJ2-5; the D is unclear. Trimming took off 0 bases at V and 5 bases at J, with 7 bases between the two ends. This CDR3 comprises 13 residues. Looked up from germline, CDR1 is MDHEN and CDR2 is SYDVKM. The CDR3 region is CASSLWGRETQYF. For the CDR3, the DNA is TGTGCCAGCAGTTTATGGGGTAGGGAGACCCAGTACTTC.

This chain connects TRBV4-1 to TRBJ2-7, with D perhaps matching TRBD2 (5 bases). This CDR3 region has 17 residues. Deletions cut 1 base from V and 4 bases from J, with 20 bases between. Germline V gene lookup returns CDR1 MGHRA and CDR2 YSYEKL. The CDR3 DNA sequence: TGCGCCAGCAGCCAAGCCCCAAGGACTGAGGTGGGGTACGAGCAGTACTTC. This sequence encodes CASSQAPRTEVGYEQYF.

The CDR3 DNA is TGTGCCAGCTCACACCGGGACAGGGTGCAGGATACGCAGTATTTT. Encoded protein: CASSHRDRVQDTQYF. The chain joins TRBV18 to TRBJ2-3; TRBD1 agrees at 9 bases. Germline V gives CDR1 KGHSH, CDR2 LQKENI. CDR3 length equals 15 residues. J lost 6 bases, V lost 4 bases, and 8 bases had no gene match. The complete variable domain, with remaining parts taken from reference TRBV18 and TRBJ2-3, reads NAGVMQNPRHLVRRRGQEARLRCSPMKGHSHVYWYRQLPEEGLKFMVYLQKENIIDESGMPKERFSAEFPKEGPSILRIQQVVRGDSAAYFCASSHRDRVQDTQYFGPGTRLTVL.

The V call is TRBV10-3, the J call TRBJ2-1; the match to TRBD2 covers 12 bases. Looked up from germline, CDR1 is ENHRY and CDR2 is SYGVKD. This CDR3 spans 19 amino acids. V lost 0 bases and J lost 7; bases outside the gene matches: 13. The CDR3 here is CAISESTSGRLLWGNEQFF. In DNA, the CDR3 is TGTGCCATCAGTGAGTCTACTAGCGGGAGGCTACTGTGGGGTAATGAGCAGTTCTTC.

This clone appeared a single time. This chain joins TRBV5-5 and TRBJ2-3; D is undetermined. Trimming removed 0 bases from V and 5 bases from J, with 13 bases in between. The CDR3 loop spans 15 amino acids. From germline, CDR1 is SGHKS and CDR2 YYEKEE (reference sequence). CDR3 sequence reads: CASSLVPLSGDTQYF. The CDR3 DNA follows: TGTGCCAGCAGCTTGGTACCGCTCTCGGGAGATACGCAGTATTTT.

The V and J genes are TRBV7-9 and TRBJ1-5; D unclear. V was pared by 1 base and J by 0 bases, with 13 bases between. The CDR3 extends over 17 amino acids. Germline V gene data show CDR1 as SEHNR and CDR2 as FQNEAQ (reference sequence). The CDR3 region is CASSLVVSGYSNQPQHF. In DNA form, the CDR3 reads TGTGCCAGCAGCTTAGTCGTGTCAGGATATAGCAATCAGCCCCAGCATTTT.

The V gene is TRBV7-9, the J gene TRBJ2-4; tentatively, D is TRBD1 (5 bases). The length of the CDR3 is 16 residues. Trimming cost V 3 bases and J 2 bases, with 14 bases left between them. The germline gives CDR1 SEHNR, CDR2 FQNEAQ (reference sequence). DNA for the CDR3: TGTGCCAGCAGCTTTTCCGCTTCAGGGCCCAAAAACATTCAGTACTTC. Residues: CASSFSASGPKNIQYF.

This clone has a single count. Sequence at one end of the junction differs from germline and may be a read error. The rearrangement joins TRBV7-7 to TRBJ2-5, with D possibly being TRBD1 (6 bases). The CDR3 has 14 amino acids. Germline V gene lookup returns CDR1 SSHAT and CDR2 FNYEAQ (reference sequence). The chain's CDR3 is CASSQGGRVETQYF. For the CDR3, the DNA is TGTGCTAGCAGCCAAGGGGGAAGAGTGGAGACCCAGTACTTC.

This clone turned up a few times. The chain has TRBV10-3 and TRBJ1-1; no reliable D call. There are 12 residues in the CDR3. V lost 0 bases and J lost 4, with 3 bases in between. In germline, CDR1 is ENHRY, CDR2 SYGVKD. CDR3 protein: CAISESATEAFF. As DNA, the CDR3 is TGTGCCATCAGTGAGTCTGCCACTGAAGCTTTCTTT.

This clone was seen a handful of times. The CDR3 coding sequence is TGTGCCAGCAGTGAAATGGGCGGGCTGGCCTACGAGCAGTACTTC. Protein: CASSEMGGLAYEQYF. V usage is TRBV6-1 and J usage is TRBJ2-7, with D tentatively TRBD2 (5 bases). This CDR3 contains 15 residues. From germline, CDR1 is MNHNS and CDR2 SASEGT. V was clipped by 2 bases and J by 2 bases, with 13 bases between them.

V gene TRBV28 combines with J gene TRBJ2-7, with 10 bases aligning to TRBD1. The CDR3 extends over 13 amino acids. Germline assignment: CDR1 MDHEN and CDR2 SYDVKM. V trimming: 8 bases; J trimming: 6 bases; junction bases outside the gene matches: 7. This CDR3 is CASFDRGRPEQYF. The CDR3 region has the DNA TGTGCCAGCTTCGACAGGGGGCGCCCCGAGCAGTACTTC.

The DNA for the CDR3 is TGTGCCTGGAGGGTAGGATCTAGCGGGGGGCCAGGGGAGACCCAGTACTTC. Its protein product is CAWRVGSSGGPGETQYF. The chain carries TRBV30 and TRBJ2-5; TRBD2 matches at 11 bases. Germline CDR1 reads GTSNPN; CDR2 reads SVGIG (reference sequence). The CDR3 loop spans 17 amino acids. V trimming: 3 bases; J trimming: 5 bases; junction bases outside the gene matches: 14.

This chain uses TRBV2 with TRBJ2-7, with TRBD1 matching over 11 bases. Per the germline V gene, CDR1 is SNHLY and CDR2 is FYNNEI. There are 16 residues in the CDR3. The V segment lost 6 bases and the J segment 7 bases; nucleotides outside the gene matches: 14. For the CDR3, the DNA is TGTGCCAGCAGGACGGGGAGGACAGGGGGCGCGGGAGAGCAGTACTTC. It yields the protein CASRTGRTGGAGEQYF.

The CDR3 DNA reads TGTGCCATCAGTGAGTCGTGGGACAGGACGGACACCATATATTTT. Translation gives CAISESWDRTDTIYF. The chain uses TRBV10-3 and TRBJ1-3; 8 nucleotides match TRBD1. Germline V lookup: CDR1 ENHRY, CDR2 SYGVKD. CDR3 length: 15 amino acids. Trimming took 0 bases from V and 8 from J; bases not matched to a gene: 6.

The chain carries TRBV5-1 and TRBJ2-7; D ambiguous. Trimming took off 0 bases at V and 1 base at J, with 8 bases between the two ends. CDR1 SGHRS and CDR2 YFSETQ come from the germline V gene. The CDR3 has 14 residues. DNA of the CDR3: TGCGCCAGCAGCTTGGTCTCCAGGTCCTACGAGCAGTACTTC. This gives the protein CASSLVSRSYEQYF.

This clone occurred once. V usage is TRBV10-1 and J usage is TRBJ2-7; TRBD2 matches at 7 bases. V lost 6 bases, J lost 2 bases, and 7 bases stayed unmatched. Germline V gene sequence: CDR1 WNHNN, CDR2 SYGVQD (reference sequence). CDR3 length: 14 residues. The CDR3 DNA is TGCGCCAGCAGCCCACTAGCGACGGCCTACGAGCAGTACTTC. Translation gives CASSPLATAYEQYF.

This clone was recorded once. The J gene is TRBJ2-7, the V gene TRBV30, with D perhaps TRBD2 (6 bases). Trimming shortened V by 2 bases and J by 5 bases, and 13 bases separated the two germline ends. This CDR3 contains 13 residues. CDR1 and CDR2 from the germline V gene are GTSNPN and SVGIG (reference sequence). The DNA for the CDR3 is TGTGCCTGGAGTTACGGGGGTTTCGACGAGCAGTACTTC. Translating gives CAWSYGGFDEQYF.

The V call is TRBV5-4, the J call TRBJ2-1; 9 bases map to TRBD2. Germline V gene data show CDR1 as SGHNT and CDR2 as YYREEE (reference sequence). CDR3 size: 15 residues. The V segment lost 5 bases and the J segment 6 bases; nucleotides outside the gene matches: 9. The CDR3 protein is CASRTTQGLANEQFF. CDR3 bases: TGTGCCAGCAGAACGACGCAGGGACTAGCCAATGAGCAGTTCTTC.

CDR3 nucleotides: TGTGCCAGCAGCGGGGCCGGCAGGGGGCTTGGGTACAATGAGCAGTTCTTC. Translating gives CASSGAGRGLGYNEQFF. The chain employs TRBV11-1 and TRBJ2-1; TRBD1 aligns across 8 bases. V shed 5 bases and J 4 bases; nucleotides not matched to a gene: 13. The CDR3 extends over 17 amino acids. Germline lookup yields CDR1 SGHAT and CDR2 FQDESV (reference sequence).

This chain joins TRBV7-2 and TRBJ2-5; the match to TRBD2 covers 9 bases. The CDR3 is 15 amino acids. In germline, CDR1 is SGHTA, CDR2 FQGNSA. V lost 3 bases, J lost 5 bases, and 7 bases stayed unmatched. CDR3 in DNA: TGTGCCAGCAGCTTTCGCGGGAGGGCCTTGGAGACCCAGTACTTC. Amino acids: CASSFRGRALETQYF.

This rearrangement joins TRBV28 to TRBJ2-2; tentative D call: TRBD2 (6 bases). CDR1 is MDHEN, CDR2 SYDVKM, per germline. This CDR3 is built from 13 residues. The V gene lost 11 bases and the J gene lost 5 bases, with 15 bases spanning the gap. CDR3 DNA: TGTGCCTCCCTCCGGGGGACTACCGGGGAGCTGTTTTTT. Amino acid sequence: CASLRGTTGELFF.

The rearrangement joins TRBV5-4 to TRBJ1-6; D gene ambiguous. Germline CDR1 and CDR2: SGHNT and YYREEE (reference sequence). The length of the CDR3 is 15 residues. Trimming cost V 0 bases and J 9 bases, with 13 bases left between them. The CDR3 reads CASSLGSALGSPLHF. The CDR3 nucleotides read TGTGCCAGCAGCTTGGGGTCAGCCCTTGGTTCACCCCTCCACTTT.

As for this clone: One end of the junction varies from germline; a read error may be responsible. The V and J genes are TRBV7-7 and TRBJ2-1, with D uncertain. CDR1 SSHAT and CDR2 FNYEAQ come from the germline V gene (reference sequence). CDR3 length: 14 residues. The CDR3 DNA is TGTGCTAGCAGCTTAATGGGGTTGGGCAATGAGCAGTTCTTC. Translation gives CASSLMGLGNEQFF. Combining the CDR3 with reference TRBV7-7 and TRBJ2-1 gives the whole variable domain GAGVSQSPRYKVTKRGQDVTLRCDPISSHATLYWYQQALGQGPEFLTYFNYEAQPDKSGLPSDRFSAERPEGSISTLTIQRTEQRDSAMYRCASSLMGLGNEQFFGPGTRLTVL.

The chain is built from TRBV9 and TRBJ2-1; 10 bases align to TRBD2. In germline, CDR1 is SGDLS, CDR2 YYNGEE. The CDR3 extends over 16 amino acids. The V segment lost 2 bases and the J segment 9 bases; nucleotides outside the gene matches: 11. CDR3 residues: CASSVVAGGTWGEQFF. In nucleotides, the CDR3 is TGTGCCAGCAGCGTTGTAGCGGGAGGTACTTGGGGTGAGCAGTTCTTC.

This chain connects TRBV4-3 to TRBJ2-3; possibly TRBD1 for D (6 bases). This CDR3 has 16 amino acids. Germline V gene lookup returns CDR1 LGHNA and CDR2 YSLEER. V lost 1 base, J lost 0 bases, and 11 bases lay in between. The DNA of the CDR3 is TGCGCCAGCAGCCAAGCCCGGACAGCTAGCACAGATACGCAGTATTTT. This sequence encodes CASSQARTASTDTQYF.

The J gene is TRBJ2-7, the V gene TRBV18; 9 bases map to TRBD2. Germline V CDR1 and CDR2: KGHSH, LQKENI. The ends lost 5 bases at V and 2 bases at J; junction bases unmatched: 10. This CDR3 region has 16 residues. CDR3 loop: CASSSRTRGRAYEQYF. DNA for the CDR3: TGTGCCAGCTCATCCCGGACGCGCGGGAGGGCCTACGAGCAGTACTTC.

The CDR3 protein is CSVGGEVSTGELFF. DNA of the CDR3: TGCAGCGTTGGTGGGGAGGTCTCTACCGGGGAGCTGTTTTTT. The rearrangement joins TRBV29-1 to TRBJ2-2, with a tentative D call TRBD2 (6 bases). V was trimmed by 4 bases and J by 5 bases, leaving 14 bases between them. CDR1 and CDR2 (germline): SQVTM, ANQGSEA. There are 14 residues in the CDR3.